This T cell receptor beta chain is drawn from a study of T cells expressing NK-cell markers. At the level of the study: Most of the eight sequenced donors tested HCMV-seropositive; one tested seronegative.

With UMIs, 5'RACE template switching was used to make TCR beta cDNA. Reanalyzing the 5' RACE reads, TCRdb keeps one entry per CDR3 protein, without DNA. The sample holds about 450,000 distinct CDR3 sequences. Details on this clonotype: Antigen specificity is unknown.

Overall study findings and caveats: The HCMV specificity of the expanded NKG2C+ T cell clones stayed unresolved.

This CDR3 has 13 amino acids. Germline CDR1 and CDR2: MNHNS and SASEGT. This TCR derives from a woman aged 18-70 years in good health. This chain uses TRBV6-1 with TRBJ2-5. Sequencing was done on a sample of blood T cells: a sorted CD56 or NKG2C T cell subset, CD4+ or CD8+ T cells, or bulk PBMC T cells (not recorded which). This chain's CDR3 is CATRGLRGETQYF.